This TCR beta chain was sequenced for a study of blood T cell repertoires in COVID-19. Study context: T cells, B-cell-depleted T cells, or PBMCs provided the cDNA or gDNA that served as material.

Germline V gives CDR1 SGDLS, CDR2 YYNGEE. Unmatched junction bases numbered 8, after V lost 3 bases and J lost 4 bases. This CDR3 has 17 amino acids. Study processing details: Estimated nucleated cell counts came from reference gene primer amplification. Libraries were prepared by immunoSEQ multiplex PCR; TCRdb keeps only in-frame clonotypes and omits some of them. V, J and clone size reflect that table, while D and trimming were determined from the DNA. The table has about 90,000 clones, more than 85% seen once. The V gene is TRBV9, the J gene TRBJ2-2, with 11 bases matching TRBD2. The sequence derives from a human donor with active COVID-19. The donor label of this sample is uncertain. Sequencing input: peripheral blood. The CDR3 region is CASSAPTSGGGTGELFF. In DNA form, the CDR3 reads TGTGCCAGCAGCGCTCCTACTAGCGGGGGCGGCACCGGGGAGCTGTTTTTT.